Each of the 7 T cell receptor beta chains below was sequenced from the same sample in a study of T cell responses to AZD1222 COVID-19 vaccine. Data came from immunoSEQ multiplex PCR; TCRdb stores just in-frame clones and leaves some out. The sample has around 99,000 clones; around nine tenths are singletons. The material sequenced was peripheral blood, taken 28 days after the second AZD1222 dose. The receptors were gathered from an adult who received the AZD1222 COVID-19 vaccine.

The chain combines TRBV6-5 with TRBJ1-2; 7 nucleotides match TRBD1. The CDR3 has 14 residues. Trimming at V came to 4 bases and at J to 5 bases, leaving 7 bases not matched to a gene. CDR1 is MNHEY and CDR2 is SVGAGI in the germline V gene. The CDR3 protein is CASSSPTGKYGYTF. The CDR3 DNA sequence: TGTGCCAGCAGTTCCCCGACAGGGAAGTATGGCTACACCTTC.

This clone came up a few times. The rearrangement uses TRBV7-9 and TRBJ1-6; a possible D gene is TRBD1 (6 bases). Germline V gene data show CDR1 as SEHNR and CDR2 as FQNEAQ (reference sequence). V lost 5 bases and J 0 bases, leaving 11 bases between the germline ends. This CDR3 is 16 amino acids long. The CDR3 is CASSHTGSSYNSPLHF. The DNA of the CDR3 is TGTGCCAGCAGCCATACAGGGAGCTCCTATAATTCACCCCTCCACTTT.

The chain uses TRBV4-2 and TRBJ1-1; D is unclear. Germline V gives CDR1 LGHNA, CDR2 YNFKEQ. V was pared by 0 bases and J by 7 bases, with 6 bases between. The CDR3 is 12 amino acids. The CDR3 DNA follows: TGTGCCAGCAGCCAAGAAACGGATGAAGCTTTCTTT. It encodes CASSQETDEAFF.

This chain links TRBV28 with TRBJ1-2; maybe TRBD1 (5 bases). V was pared by 1 base and J by 2 bases, with 8 bases between. The CDR3 loop spans 14 amino acids. Germline V gene sequence: CDR1 MDHEN, CDR2 SYDVKM. This CDR3 is CASSLSGSNYGYTF. DNA of the CDR3: TGTGCCAGCAGTTTATCAGGGTCCAACTATGGCTACACCTTC.

The genes are TRBV18 and TRBJ2-1, with a possible D match to TRBD2 (6 bases). The CDR3 has 15 amino acids. V was pared by 3 bases and J by 0 bases, with 9 bases between. The V gene's germline CDR1 is KGHSH and CDR2 LQKENI. CDR3 in DNA: TGTGCCAGCTCACCGGCGGGGAGCTCCTACAATGAGCAGTTCTTC. Its protein product is CASSPAGSSYNEQFF.

The chain employs TRBV10-1 and TRBJ2-1; either TRBD1 or TRBD2 may fit D (5 bases each). Germline V lookup: CDR1 WNHNN, CDR2 SYGVQD (reference sequence). The length of the CDR3 is 16 residues. V lost 2 bases to trimming and J lost 0 bases, with 11 bases between them. CDR3: CASSERWGSSYNEQFF. In DNA form, the CDR3 reads TGCGCCAGCAGTGAGCGGTGGGGGAGCTCCTACAATGAGCAGTTCTTC.

The gene calls are TRBV5-1 and TRBJ1-5, with a tentative D call TRBD1 (6 bases). The V end lost 1 base, the J end lost 0 bases, and 14 bases lay between the germline ends. This CDR3 is built from 17 residues. Germline V gene sequence: CDR1 SGHRS, CDR2 YFSETQ. CDR3 region: CASSLTGGTNSNQPQHF. The DNA of the CDR3 is TGCGCCAGCAGCTTGACCGGAGGGACAAATAGCAATCAGCCCCAGCATTTT.